Listed below are T cell receptor beta chains from one sample, sequenced in a study of graft-versus-host responses after intestinal transplantation. TCRdb keeps only in-frame clones here, not all; method: immunoSEQ multiplex PCR. The table has tens of thousands of clones, about 89% seen once. This material consisted of PBMCs, taken around 320 days after intestinal transplant. These receptors were obtained from a human patient who received an intestinal transplant, so some T cells may come from the graft donor. Both conserved end residues are part of each CDR3. A D gene is named only where the DNA matches it firmly. Only some rows state a clone size, as once, few, many or a class for expanded clones.

D gene	clone size	V gene	J gene	CDR3 protein	CDR3 DNA
TRBD2	once	TRBV2	TRBJ2-7	CASKTSGRGNEQYF	TGTGCCAGCAAGACTAGCGGGAGAGGAAACGAGCAGTACTTC
TRBD2	NA	TRBV5-1	TRBJ2-1	CASSLVASGSYNEQFF	TGCGCCAGCAGCTTGGTGGCTAGCGGGTCCTACAATGAGCAGTTCTTC
NA	NA	TRBV9	TRBJ2-7	CASSVAQSEQYF	TGTGCCAGCAGCGTAGCCCAGTCCGAGCAGTACTTC
TRBD1	NA	TRBV11-1	TRBJ2-3	CASSPRQGPSTDTQYF	TGTGCCAGCAGCCCAAGACAGGGACCTAGCACAGATACGCAGTATTTT
NA	NA	TRBV4-2	TRBJ2-2	CASSQDPGSNTGELFF	TGTGCCAGCAGCCAAGATCCAGGGTCCAACACCGGGGAGCTGTTTTTT
NA	once	TRBV7-2	TRBJ2-3	CASSFGPGSSTDTQYF	TGTGCCAGCAGCTTCGGTCCGGGGTCGAGCACAGATACGCAGTATTTT
NA	NA	TRBV18	TRBJ1-5	CASSPGRDQPQHF	TGTGCCAGCTCACCAGGCCGGGATCAGCCCCAGCATTTT
NA	NA	TRBV7-9	TRBJ1-1	CASSLGPQGLEAFF	TGTGCCAGCAGCTTGGGCCCCCAGGGGCTTGAAGCTTTCTTT
NA	NA	TRBV27	TRBJ2-1	CASRPTVGLHEQFF	TGTGCCAGCAGGCCCACCGTAGGGTTGCATGAGCAGTTCTTC
NA	NA	TRBV7-3	TRBJ2-1	CASSLRGGTYNEQFF	TGTGCCAGCAGCTTAAGAGGGGGAACCTACAATGAGCAGTTCTTC
NA	NA	TRBV6-9	TRBJ2-1	CASSYSRALYNEQFF	TGTGCCAGCAGTTACAGTAGGGCCCTCTACAATGAGCAGTTCTTC
NA	NA	TRBV13	TRBJ1-2	CASSLPGNGYTF	TGTGCCAGCAGCTTACCAGGGAATGGCTACACCTTC
NA	few	TRBV11-2	TRBJ2-5	CASSLEAETQYF	TGTGCCAGCAGCTTAGAGGCCGAGACCCAGTACTTC
NA	NA	TRBV6-6	TRBJ1-2	CASSQRPDRTKDGYTF	TGTGCCAGCAGTCAACGGCCGGACAGAACCAAGGATGGCTACACCTTC
TRBD2	NA	TRBV11-2	TRBJ2-1	CASSRLAGASYNEQFF	TGTGCCAGCAGCCGACTAGCGGGGGCGAGTTACAATGAGCAGTTCTTC
NA	once	TRBV28	TRBJ1-2	CASSSGAIGYTF	TGTGCCAGCAGTTCCGGGGCGATCGGCTACACCTTC
NA	few	TRBV5-6	TRBJ1-3	CASSVRGVRSGNTIYF	TGTGCCAGCAGCGTGAGAGGAGTACGCTCTGGAAACACCATATATTTT
TRBD1	few	TRBV11-2	TRBJ1-1	CASSPSRTGGGNAFF	TGTGCCAGCAGTCCCTCGCGGACAGGGGGCGGGAATGCTTTCTTT
NA	NA	TRBV6-1	TRBJ1-1	CASSKRENTEAFF	TGTGCCAGCAGTAAGAGGGAGAACACTGAAGCTTTCTTT
NA	NA	TRBV12-2	TRBJ2-3	CASRSTSGGYSDTQYF	TGTGCAAGTCGCTCCACTAGCGGGGGGTACTCAGATACGCAGTATTTT
NA	NA	TRBV21-1	TRBJ2-2	CASSNPGQEVNTGELFF	TGTGCCAGCAGCAACCCGGGACAGGAGGTGAACACCGGGGAGCTGTTTTTT
NA	NA	TRBV19	TRBJ2-7	CASTPLGPRDSSYEQYF	TGTGCCAGTACCCCACTGGGCCCCCGGGACTCATCCTACGAGCAGTACTTC
NA	NA	TRBV5-1	TRBJ2-5	CASSLLNAGETQYF	TGCGCCAGCAGCTTGTTGAACGCGGGAGAGACCCAGTACTTC
NA	few	TRBV6-1	TRBJ2-7	CASSEGGRGEQYF	TGTGCCAGCAGTGAAGGGGGGCGGGGGGAGCAGTACTTC
NA	NA	TRBV29-1	TRBJ2-5	CSLIPRGNQETQYF	TGCAGCTTAATACCGCGGGGAAACCAAGAGACCCAGTACTTC
NA	NA	TRBV7-3	TRBJ2-3	CASSFGRTDTQYF	TGTGCCAGCAGCTTTGGTCGGACAGATACGCAGTATTTT
NA	NA	TRBV5-8	TRBJ1-5	CASSFFVSPTFNQPQHF	TGTGCCAGCAGCTTTTTTGTGTCCCCCACATTCAATCAGCCCCAGCATTTT
NA	NA	TRBV5-1	TRBJ2-1	CASSPIAGSSYNEQFF	TGCGCCAGCTCCCCAATTGCGGGAAGCTCCTACAATGAGCAGTTCTTC
TRBD1	NA	TRBV18	TRBJ2-7	CASSPPGQGYEQYF	TGTGCCAGCTCACCACCCGGACAGGGCTACGAGCAGTACTTC
NA	NA	TRBV28	TRBJ2-3	CASSFGGVGTDTQYF	TGTGCCAGCAGTTTCGGGGGAGTGGGCACAGATACGCAGTATTTT
NA	NA	TRBV21-1	TRBJ1-4	CASSPTSGTEKPTNEKLFF	TGTGCCAGCAGCCCAACTTCCGGGACAGAAAAACCAACTAATGAAAAACTGTTTTTT
NA	NA	TRBV11-2	TRBJ2-5	CASSLVARETQYF	TGTGCCAGCAGCTTAGTAGCGCGAGAGACCCAGTACTTC
NA	NA	TRBV9	TRBJ2-3	CASSVSSTDTQYF	TGTGCCAGCAGCGTATCCAGCACAGATACGCAGTATTTT
TRBD1	NA	TRBV9	TRBJ1-4	CASSGGQPNEKLFF	TGTGCCAGCAGCGGGGGACAGCCTAATGAAAAACTGTTTTTT
NA	NA	TRBV7-6	TRBJ2-2	CASSYLVGELFF	TGTGCCAGCAGCTACCTGGTCGGGGAGCTGTTTTTT
NA	NA	TRBV5-5	TRBJ1-4	CASSEPTSPMNEKLFF	TGTGCCAGCAGCGAACCGACATCTCCAATGAATGAAAAACTGTTTTTT
TRBD1	NA	TRBV2	TRBJ1-5	CASSGDSISNQPQHF	TGTGCCAGCAGCGGGGACAGTATTAGCAATCAGCCCCAGCATTTT
TRBD1	NA	TRBV28	TRBJ2-7	CASSLPGTGDYEQYF	TGTGCCAGCAGTCTACCCGGGACAGGGGACTACGAGCAGTACTTC
NA	NA	TRBV19	TRBJ1-2	CASSRWAFDYGYTF	TGTGCCAGTAGCCGCTGGGCCTTTGACTATGGCTACACCTTC
NA	NA	TRBV5-1	TRBJ2-5	CASSLAGGEGTQYF	TGCGCCAGCAGCTTGGCGGGGGGCGAGGGGACCCAGTACTTC
TRBD1	NA	TRBV28	TRBJ2-5	CASSLRTGSETQYF	TGTGCCAGCAGTCTACGGACAGGGTCTGAGACCCAGTACTTC
NA	NA	TRBV7-9	TRBJ2-5	CASSGRQRANRGMETQYF	TGTGCCAGCAGCGGACGACAGAGGGCCAACCGAGGGATGGAGACCCAGTACTTC
TRBD1	NA	TRBV6-1	TRBJ2-3	CASRDRGATDTQYF	TGTGCCAGCAGGGACAGGGGCGCCACAGATACGCAGTATTTT
NA	NA	TRBV5-1	TRBJ2-7	CASSLGRPYEQYF	TGCGCCAGCAGCTTGGGGCGGCCGTACGAGCAGTACTTC
TRBD2	NA	TRBV28	TRBJ2-4	CASSPAWGLDLIQYF	TGTGCCAGCAGCCCGGCTTGGGGACTAGACCTTATTCAGTACTTC
NA	NA	TRBV7-2	TRBJ2-4	CASSLLGRVDIQYF	TGTGCCAGCAGCCTTTTGGGGCGAGTTGACATTCAGTACTTC
NA	NA	TRBV5-1	TRBJ2-3	CASSLDSTTDTQYF	TGCGCCAGCAGCTTGGACTCTACCACAGATACGCAGTATTTT
TRBD2	NA	TRBV4-1	TRBJ2-1	CASSQERPGLAVSVDNEQFF	TGCGCCAGCAGCCAAGAAAGGCCGGGACTAGCGGTTTCAGTGGATAATGAGCAGTTCTTC
TRBD1	NA	TRBV7-2	TRBJ1-5	CASGSPGQPYQPQHF	TGTGCCAGCGGCTCACCGGGACAGCCATATCAGCCCCAGCATTTT
TRBD2	NA	TRBV5-1	TRBJ2-3	CASSHTPSGSLTNSTDTQYF	TGCGCCAGCAGCCACACCCCAAGCGGGAGTCTCACTAACAGCACAGATACGCAGTATTTT
TRBD1	NA	TRBV9	TRBJ2-5	CASSADAGQGRETQYF	TGTGCCAGCAGCGCAGACGCGGGACAGGGTCGAGAGACCCAGTACTTC
TRBD2	NA	TRBV6-4	TRBJ2-5	CASSEGLAGIKGEETQYF	TGTGCCAGCAGTGAAGGACTAGCGGGAATTAAAGGGGAAGAGACCCAGTACTTC
NA	NA	TRBV5-4	TRBJ2-1	CASSPLALGGDEQLF	TGTGCCAGCAGCCCACTAGCCCTGGGGGGTGATGAGCAGCTCTTC
TRBD1	NA	TRBV6-1	TRBJ2-1	CASSDQGAVNEQFF	TGTGCCAGCAGTGATCAGGGGGCGGTTAATGAGCAGTTCTTC
NA	NA	TRBV7-3	TRBJ2-1	CASSLTGRNEQFF	TGTGCCAGCAGCTTAACGGGAAGAAATGAGCAGTTCTTC
NA	NA	TRBV6-5	TRBJ2-1	CASSKTGLTEQFF	TGTGCCAGCAGTAAAACCGGACTCACCGAGCAGTTCTTC
TRBD2	once	TRBV4-2	TRBJ2-3	CASGGLALTDTQYF	TGTGCCAGCGGGGGACTAGCGCTCACAGATACGCAGTATTTT
TRBD1	NA	TRBV6-6	TRBJ1-1	CASRPAGGRGTEAFF	TGTGCCAGCAGACCCGCAGGGGGACGGGGCACTGAAGCTTTCTTT
TRBD2	NA	TRBV7-3	TRBJ2-7	CASSLSPGLVSEQYF	TGTGCCAGCAGCTTAAGCCCTGGACTAGTGAGCGAGCAGTACTTC
NA	NA	TRBV4-1	TRBJ1-4	CASSQVDSLGGKLFF	TGCGCCAGCAGCCAAGTGGATAGTCTAGGAGGAAAACTGTTTTTT